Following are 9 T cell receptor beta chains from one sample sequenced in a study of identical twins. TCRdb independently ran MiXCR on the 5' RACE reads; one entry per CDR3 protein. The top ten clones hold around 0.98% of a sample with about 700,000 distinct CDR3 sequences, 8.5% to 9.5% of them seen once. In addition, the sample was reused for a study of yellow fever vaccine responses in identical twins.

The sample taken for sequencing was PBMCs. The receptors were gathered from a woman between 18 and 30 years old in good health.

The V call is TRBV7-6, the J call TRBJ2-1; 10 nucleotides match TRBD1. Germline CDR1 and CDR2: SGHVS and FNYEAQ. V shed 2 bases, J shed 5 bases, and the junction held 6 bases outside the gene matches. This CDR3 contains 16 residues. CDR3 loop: CASSLYGTGANNEQFF. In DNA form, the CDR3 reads TGTGCCAGCAGCTTATACGGGACAGGGGCAAACAATGAGCAGTTCTTC.

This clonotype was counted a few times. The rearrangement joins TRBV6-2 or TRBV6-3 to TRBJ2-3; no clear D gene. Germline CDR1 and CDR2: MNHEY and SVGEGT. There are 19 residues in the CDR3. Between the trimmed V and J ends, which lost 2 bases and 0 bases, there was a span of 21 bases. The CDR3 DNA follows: TGTGCCAGCAGTTACCATACCGAGGTTGGCGAAAAAAGCACAGATACGCAGTATTTT. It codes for CASSYHTEVGEKSTDTQYF.

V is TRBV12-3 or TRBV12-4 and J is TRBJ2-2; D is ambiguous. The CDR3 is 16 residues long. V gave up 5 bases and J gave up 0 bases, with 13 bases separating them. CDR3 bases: TGTGCCAGCAGTCCCCGAGTTATCGCGAACACCGGGGAGCTGTTTTTT. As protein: CASSPRVIANTGELFF.

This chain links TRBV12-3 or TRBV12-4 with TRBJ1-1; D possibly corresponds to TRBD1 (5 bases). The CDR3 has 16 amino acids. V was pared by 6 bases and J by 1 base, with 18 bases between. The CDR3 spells CASRRSGGVENTEAFF. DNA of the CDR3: TGTGCCAGCAGGCGATCCGGGGGGGTGGAGAACACTGAAGCTTTCTTT.

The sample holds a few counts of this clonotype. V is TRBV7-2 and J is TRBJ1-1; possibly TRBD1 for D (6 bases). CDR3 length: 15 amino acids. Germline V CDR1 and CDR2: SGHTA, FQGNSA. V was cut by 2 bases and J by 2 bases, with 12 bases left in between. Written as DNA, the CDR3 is TGTGCCAGCAGCTTAAGGCAGGGGATTAACACTGAAGCTTTCTTT. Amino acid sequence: CASSLRQGINTEAFF.

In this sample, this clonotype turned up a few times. The CDR3 bases are TGTGCCAGCACCCATGGGGGATCTGGGGCCAACGTCCTGACTTTC. It specifies CASTHGGSGANVLTF. The chain joins TRBV28 to TRBJ2-6; perhaps D is TRBD1 or TRBD2 (5 bases each). The CDR3 runs to 15 residues. Trimming removed 7 bases from V and 1 base from J, with 11 bases in between. Germline assignment: CDR1 MDHEN and CDR2 SYDVKM. The whole variable domain, filled in from reference TRBV28 and TRBJ2-6, reads DVKVTQSSRYLVKRTGEKVFLECVQDMDHENMFWYRQDPGLGLRLIYFSYDVKMKEKGDIPEGYSVSREKKERFSLILESASTNQTSMYLCASTHGGSGANVLTFGAGSRLTVL.

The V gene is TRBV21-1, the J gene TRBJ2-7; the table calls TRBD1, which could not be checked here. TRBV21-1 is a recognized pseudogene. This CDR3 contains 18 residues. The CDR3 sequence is CASSKEASGQGLSYEQYF. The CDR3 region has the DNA TGTGCCAGCAGCAAAGAGGCATCGGGACAGGGCCTATCCTACGAGCAGTACTTC.

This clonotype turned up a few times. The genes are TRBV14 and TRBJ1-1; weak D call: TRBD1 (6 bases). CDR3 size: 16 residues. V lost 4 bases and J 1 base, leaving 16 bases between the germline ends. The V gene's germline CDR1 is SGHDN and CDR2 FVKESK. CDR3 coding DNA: TGTGCCAGCAGCCGAAACACCGGGACAACGAACACTGAAGCTTTCTTT. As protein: CASSRNTGTTNTEAFF.

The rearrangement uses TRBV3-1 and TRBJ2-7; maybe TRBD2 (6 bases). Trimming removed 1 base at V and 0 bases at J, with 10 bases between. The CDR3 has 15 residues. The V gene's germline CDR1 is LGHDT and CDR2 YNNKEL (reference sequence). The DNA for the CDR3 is TGTGCCAGCAGCCAAGGACTAGATCTCTCCTACGAGCAGTACTTC. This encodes CASSQGLDLSYEQYF.